One T cell receptor (beta chain) is described in this entry. Its cognate antigen is unknown. Blood got drawn at baseline, again on cycle 4 day 1, and then on cycle 7 day 1. The germline V gene has CDR1 SNHLY and CDR2 FYNNEI. CDR3 size: 14 residues. Trimming removed 4 bases from V and 2 bases from J; junction bases left unmatched: 4. Measured with immunoSEQ multiplex PCR; TCRdb has only the in-frame clones, and not every one. The table has about 36,000 clones, under 85% seen once. This entry comes from a study of OX40 agonist ivuxolimab in advanced cancers. Study-level findings and limits: Partial responders receiving 0.1-3.0 mg/kg showed among the lowest clonal expansion. Expanded clones belonging to CD8+ T cells outnumbered, on average, those of CD4+.

The material was CD4+ or CD8+ T cells sorted from blood, obtained in a trial of the OX40 agonist ivuxolimab. The receptor was derived from an adult with an advanced solid tumor such as melanoma, head and neck, liver or kidney cancer. This chain links TRBV2 with TRBJ2-7, with 8 bases that match TRBD1. The CDR3 is CASSGTGSTYEQYF. In nucleotides, the CDR3 is TGTGCCAGCAGTGGGACAGGGAGTACCTACGAGCAGTACTTC.